The rows below give T cell receptor beta chains drawn from one sample of a study of neoadjuvant anti-PD-1 for oral cavity cancer. Data came from immunoSEQ multiplex PCR; TCRdb stores just in-frame clones and leaves some out. Here the sample spans 11,000 to 15,000 clones, about two thirds being singletons. Here the sequenced sample was PBMCs, taken before nivolumab (anti-PD-1) treatment. The origin of the receptors is a person aged 35-80 years with oral cavity squamous cell carcinoma. The CDR3 runs from the conserved cysteine through the conserved F or W. A D gene is named only where the DNA matches it firmly. A clone size is listed for some rows: how often the clone was seen (once, few, many), or a class if it is expanded.

CDR3nt: TGCGCCAGCAGGGCAGGTTCCCACCTATTTTCGAACACTGAAGCTTTCTTT
CDR3aa: CASRAGSHLFSNTEAFF
d_gene: -
v_gene: TRBV5-1
abundance: -
len: 17
j_gene: TRBJ1-1

CDR3nt: TGTGCCAGCAGCTTGTGGACAGGGGATGGCTACACCTTC
CDR3aa: CASSLWTGDGYTF
d_gene: TRBD1
v_gene: TRBV5-4
abundance: -
len: 13
j_gene: TRBJ1-2

CDR3nt: TGTGCCAGCAGTGAAGCAAATTGGGGGAGCACTGAAGCTTTCTTT
CDR3aa: CASSEANWGSTEAFF
d_gene: -
v_gene: TRBV6-1
abundance: once
len: 15
j_gene: TRBJ1-1

CDR3nt: TGTGCCAGCAGCTTATTACCTCGGGGGACAGGGGATTCTAACTATGGCTACACCTTC
CDR3aa: CASSLLPRGTGDSNYGYTF
d_gene: TRBD1
v_gene: TRBV11-2
abundance: -
len: 19
j_gene: TRBJ1-2

CDR3nt: TGTGCCAGCAGCTTAGGGGACTCCTTAGGAGCTTTCTTT
CDR3aa: CASSLGDSLGAFF
d_gene: -
v_gene: TRBV7-9
abundance: -
len: 13
j_gene: TRBJ1-1

CDR3nt: TGTGCCAGTAGTATCCTAGCGGTTCCCTACGAGCAGTACTTC
CDR3aa: CASSILAVPYEQYF
d_gene: TRBD2
v_gene: TRBV19
abundance: -
len: 14
j_gene: TRBJ2-7

CDR3nt: TGTGCCAGCAGCCTAGAACGAACAACAGTGCCCGGACTCTATGGCTACACCTTC
CDR3aa: CASSLERTTVPGLYGYTF
d_gene: -
v_gene: TRBV11-2
abundance: -
len: 18
j_gene: TRBJ1-2

CDR3nt: TGTGCCACCGGTGGGGGGACCCAGTACTTC
CDR3aa: CATGGGTQYF
d_gene: -
v_gene: TRBV15
abundance: -
len: 10
j_gene: TRBJ2-5

CDR3nt: TGTGCCAGCAGCTTTGGGACAGGGGGGTACGAGCAGTACTTC
CDR3aa: CASSFGTGGYEQYF
d_gene: TRBD1
v_gene: TRBV5-6
abundance: -
len: 14
j_gene: TRBJ2-7

CDR3nt: TGTGCCAGCAGTGATTCTGGGGGGGGTAGGGAGCAGTTCTTC
CDR3aa: CASSDSGGGREQFF
d_gene: TRBD2
v_gene: TRBV25-1
abundance: few
len: 14
j_gene: TRBJ2-1

CDR3nt: TGTGCCAACTCAAAGGGACTAGCATTTGAGCAGTTCTTC
CDR3aa: CANSKGLAFEQFF
d_gene: TRBD2
v_gene: TRBV10-3
abundance: -
len: 13
j_gene: TRBJ2-1

CDR3nt: TGTGCCAGCAGCCCCCCCGCGGCCAACGTCCTGACTTTC
CDR3aa: CASSPPAANVLTF
d_gene: -
v_gene: TRBV7-3
abundance: -
len: 13
j_gene: TRBJ2-6

CDR3nt: TGTGCCAGCAGCCCGGGCCTCGATTCACCCCTCCACTTT
CDR3aa: CASSPGLDSPLHF
d_gene: -
v_gene: TRBV7-3
abundance: few
len: 13
j_gene: TRBJ1-6